The 4 T cell receptor beta chains in this list originate from one sample, sequenced in a study of siplizumab effects on memory and regulatory T cells. Method: immunoSEQ multiplex PCR; TCRdb's copy keeps in-frame clones and lacks some. The sample has under 140,000 clones, about nine tenths seen once. The sequenced sample was CD4+ T cells sorted from blood. The receptors stem from a human donor in good health.

The chain has TRBV7-9 and TRBJ2-6, with 8 bases aligning to TRBD2. The V segment lost 5 bases and the J segment 4 bases; nucleotides outside the gene matches: 7. The CDR3 is 16 amino acids. CDR1 is SEHNR and CDR2 is FQNEAQ in the germline V gene (reference sequence). CDR3: CASSPSGGLGANVLTF. As DNA, the CDR3 is TGTGCCAGCAGCCCCAGCGGGGGCTTGGGGGCCAACGTCCTGACTTTC.

This clone was detected a few times. This chain uses TRBV5-4 with TRBJ2-2; 9 nucleotides line up with TRBD2. Looked up from germline, CDR1 is SGHNT and CDR2 is YYREEE (reference sequence). J gave up 1 base and V 7 bases, and 5 bases lay outside the gene matches. CDR3 length equals 15 residues. The CDR3 here is CASAAGGRNTGELFF. As DNA, the CDR3 is TGTGCCAGCGCCGCGGGGGGGCGGAACACCGGGGAGCTGTTTTTT. The whole variable domain, remainder taken from reference TRBV5-4 and TRBJ2-2, is ETGVTQSPTHLIKTRGQQVTLRCSSQSGHNTVSWYQQALGQGPQFIFQYYREEENGRGNFPPRFSGLQFPNYSSELNVNALELDDSALYLCASAAGGRNTGELFFGEGSRLTVL.

The table lists this clone with a count of one. J is TRBJ2-4 and V is TRBV29-1; D unclear. V dropped 4 bases and J dropped 0 bases, with 10 bases sitting between them. Germline loops: CDR1 SQVTM, CDR2 ANQGSEA. The CDR3 totals 14 residues. The CDR3 DNA follows: TGCAGCGTTGTGGGGATCCTAGCCAAAAACATTCAGTACTTC. Protein sequence: CSVVGILAKNIQYF.

The V and J genes are TRBV2 and TRBJ1-2; no clear D. This CDR3 is 13 amino acids long. Germline CDR1 reads SNHLY; CDR2 reads FYNNEI. The ends were cut back, 2 bases at V and 7 bases at J, with 11 bases in the middle. The CDR3 sequence is CASSEPAPSGYTF. In nucleotides, the CDR3 is TGTGCCAGCAGTGAACCGGCTCCTAGTGGCTACACCTTC.